A few counts support the clone carrying this T cell receptor (beta chain). This sample was taken from a study of blood T cell repertoires in COVID-19. Study at large: The samples span acute and convalescent COVID-19 from the United States, Italy and Spain.

The assay was immunoSEQ multiplex PCR, and TCRdb's table has in-frame clones only and misses some. The repertoire holds approximately 50,000 clones, with around 90% as singletons. The clonotype originates from an elderly woman with acute or convalescent COVID-19. Input material: peripheral blood.

The CDR3 DNA is TGTGCCAGCGGCACATCCCCAGGAAACACCATATATTTT. This encodes CASGTSPGNTIYF. The genes are TRBV6-5 and TRBJ1-3; D not certain. Germline V CDR1 and CDR2: MNHEY, SVGAGI. The CDR3 consists of 13 residues. V was cut by 8 bases and J by 4 bases, with 12 bases left in between.